This T cell receptor beta chain appears in the sequencing data of a study of shared clonotypes between healthy human individuals. CD45RO negativity and positive selection for CCR7 defined naive CD8 cells, a population that excluded terminally differentiated effector memory CD45RA+ cells. TCRdb's copy holds only in-frame clones and misses some; the assay was immunoSEQ multiplex PCR. In the table there are about 2.2 million clones, around 95% of which are singletons. Sequenced input: naive CD8+ T cells from PBMCs. The TCR sequence derives from a man aged 18 to 29 in good health. Some clones in this sample may be carry-over from other donors' samples.

Here the CDR3 DNA reads TGTGCCAGCAGCCAGGGACAGGACCAGAAGCAGTACTTC. This translates into CASSQGQDQKQYF. The V call is TRBV5-4, the J call TRBJ2-7; 8 nucleotides line up with TRBD1. The germline CDR1 and CDR2 sequences are SGHNT and YYREEE (reference sequence). J lost 8 bases, V lost 4 bases, and 8 bases had no gene match. The CDR3 runs to 13 residues.